A selection of T cell receptor beta chains follows, all from one sample in a study of regulatory T cells in long-lasting Graves disease. TCRdb redid the calling of the multiplex PCR reads with MiXCR, one entry per CDR3 protein. The table has around 460,000 distinct CDR3 sequences, approximately 23% seen once. Sequencing used peripheral blood mononuclear cells (PBMCs), obtained when the disease was refractory, from a patient treated with antithyroid drugs. Every receptor here comes from a female donor with Graves disease. CDR3s include the opening cysteine and the closing phenylalanine or tryptophan.

v_gene	j_gene	CDR3aa
TRBV25-1	TRBJ1-5	CASNRPGEPQHF
TRBV5-1	TRBJ2-2	CASRQGNTGELFF
TRBV19	TRBJ1-1	CASRLGPGEGDEAFF
TRBV30	TRBJ2-2	CAWSPSHRDTGELFF
TRBV28	TRBJ2-5	CASSEYSETQYF
TRBV29-1	TRBJ1-4	CSVVFPGSDEKLFF
TRBV7-3	TRBJ1-1	CASSVDGLNTEAFF
TRBV11-2	TRBJ1-1	CASSARSDPNTEAFF
TRBV7-2	TRBJ1-1	CASSFIENTEAFF
TRBV7-2	TRBJ1-1	CASSSGAGDEAFF
TRBV7-2	TRBJ2-7	CASSLDAGVSYEQYF
TRBV2	TRBJ1-4	CASSEGTGGEQLFF
TRBV7-9	TRBJ1-1	CASTPTPNTEAFF
TRBV3-1	TRBJ2-7	CASSQGAGGIAYEQYF
TRBV5-1	TRBJ2-1	CASTLTSGNNEQFF
TRBV28	TRBJ2-4	CASSSHRQGQNIQYF
TRBV11-2	TRBJ1-2	CASSPQGTYGYTF
TRBV7-2	TRBJ2-7	CASSKGGRAYEQYF
TRBV30	TRBJ1-2	CAWGTGDGKNGYTF
TRBV24-1	TRBJ2-1	CATSDTSGGIHEQFF
TRBV27	TRBJ2-2	CASSPRGTGGTGELFF
TRBV7-9	TRBJ1-1	CASSSETGGNTEAFF
TRBV6-1	TRBJ2-1	CASSETVTWGNEQFF
TRBV19	TRBJ2-7	CASSISSVYEQYF
TRBV20-1	TRBJ1-6	CSARSPGRTDSPLHF
TRBV5-1	TRBJ1-4	CASSIRRDRQGSEKLFF
TRBV20-1	TRBJ2-7	CSALAGSEQYF
TRBV5-1	TRBJ2-2	CASSILGGGTGELFF
TRBV3-1	TRBJ2-1	CASSQEGEWGQFF
TRBV7-2	TRBJ1-6	CASSLEGAVDSPLHF
TRBV11-3	TRBJ2-2	CASSVSWDSYTGELFF
TRBV11-3	TRBJ2-6	CASSPDLVSDYSGANVLTF
TRBV7-9	TRBJ1-4	CASGGQGYEKLFF
TRBV7-2	TRBJ2-7	CASSNPRDIEQYF
TRBV18	TRBJ2-7	CASSPGLAGHEQYF
TRBV29-1	TRBJ2-3	CSVTTSGSRDTQYF
TRBV29-1	TRBJ1-4	CSVLQSWATNEKLFF
TRBV11-2	TRBJ2-7	CASRRTGGLHEQYF
TRBV10-3	TRBJ2-7	CAISKGAHEQYF
TRBV6-5	TRBJ1-2	CASSSNLNYGYTF
TRBV6-2/TRBV6-3	TRBJ1-3	CASSYSRGGNTIYF